These 17 T cell receptor beta chains originate from one sample sequenced in a study of human T cells and chemical hapten exposure. Time point noted: pre-sensitization, week 0. The treatment denotes: therapeutic diphenylcyclopropenone sensitization with weekly scalp DPC. One entry per CDR3 protein results from TCRdb running MiXCR on the RACE reads. Seen here are some 250,000 distinct CDR3 sequences, around 7% observed once, and the top ten hold around 1.2%. The specimen was whole blood, collected in connection with sensitization to the hapten diphenylcyclopropenone (DPC). Receptors originate from a man younger than 35 with alopecia areata. Some clones in this sample may be carry-over from other donors' samples.

The chain's CDR3 is CASSYSRRGWQETQYF. CDR3 DNA: TGTGCCAGCAGTTATAGTAGAAGGGGATGGCAAGAGACCCAGTACTTC. V usage is TRBV6-5 and J usage is TRBJ2-5, with D tentatively TRBD1 (5 bases). The CDR3 consists of 16 residues. Trimming left V 3 bases short and J 2 bases short, with 16 bases between. Per the germline V gene, CDR1 is MNHEY and CDR2 is SVGAGI.

J is TRBJ1-3 and V is TRBV20-1, with a possible D match to TRBD1 (5 bases). CDR1 DFQATT and CDR2 SNEGSKA come from the germline V gene (reference sequence). Trimming took off 0 bases at V and 0 bases at J, with 15 bases between the two ends. The CDR3 is 17 residues long. The chain's CDR3 is CSARDLGGSLSGNTIYF. CDR3 coding DNA: TGCAGTGCTAGAGATCTTGGGGGAAGCCTCTCTGGAAACACCATATATTTT.

The genes are TRBV27 and TRBJ1-1; D remains ambiguous. CDR3 length equals 14 residues. Trimming cost V 5 bases and J 2 bases, with 12 bases left between them. CDR1 is MNHEY and CDR2 is SMNVEV in the germline V gene (reference sequence). The DNA for the CDR3 is TGTGCCAGCAGTCCGCAAATACCCAACACTGAAGCTTTCTTT. Translating it yields CASSPQIPNTEAFF.

This sequence joins TRBV20-1 and TRBJ1-2, with D unresolved. V dropped 1 base and J dropped 3 bases, with 12 bases sitting between them. CDR1 DFQATT and CDR2 SNEGSKA come from the germline V gene (reference sequence). This CDR3 comprises 14 residues. The CDR3 region is CSARAHQGHYGYTF. CDR3 DNA: TGCAGTGCTAGAGCTCACCAAGGTCACTATGGCTACACCTTC.

J is TRBJ1-2 and V is TRBV12-2. TRBV12-2 is shown as a pseudogene. CDR3 size: 14 residues. The CDR3 reads CASRYDQLSDGYTF. The CDR3 coding sequence is TGTGCAAGTCGCTATGACCAACTATCGGATGGCTACACCTTC.

The chain joins TRBV4-1 to TRBJ1-2; possible D gene TRBD1, 6 bases. V lost 5 bases to trimming and J lost 3 bases, with 10 bases between them. CDR1 and CDR2 (germline): MGHRA, YSYEKL. The CDR3 is 13 residues long. CDR3 sequence reads: CASSRGSHYGYTF. CDR3 nucleotides: TGCGCCAGCAGCAGGGGGTCACACTATGGCTACACCTTC.

The J gene is TRBJ1-4, the V gene TRBV7-8; perhaps TRBD1 as D (5 bases). Trimming shortened V by 5 bases and J by 7 bases, and 23 bases separated the two germline ends. The CDR3 loop spans 17 amino acids. Germline loops: CDR1 SGHVS, CDR2 FQNEAQ. This CDR3 is CASSLSRRLGRSEKLFF. The CDR3 nucleotides are TGTGCCAGCAGCCTAAGCCGGCGACTGGGGCGGAGTGAAAAACTGTTTTTT.

V usage is TRBV18 and J usage is TRBJ1-1; 7 nucleotides align to TRBD1. The CDR3 consists of 15 residues. The germline gives CDR1 KGHSH, CDR2 LQKENI. V lost 6 bases, J lost 5 bases, and 12 bases stayed unmatched. The CDR3 region has the DNA TGTGCCAGCTCGTTCACCTTCCGGGACAGAACTGAAGCTTTCTTT. Its protein is CASSFTFRDRTEAFF.

The chain has TRBV6-6 and TRBJ2-4; D remains unclear. This CDR3 contains 17 residues. Germline-derived CDR1 and CDR2 are MNHNY and SVGAGI (reference sequence). V lost 1 base and J 0 bases, leaving 13 bases between the germline ends. The CDR3: CASSYLRWVLAKNIQYF. The CDR3 DNA reads as TGTGCCAGCAGTTACTTAAGATGGGTTTTAGCCAAAAACATTCAGTACTTC.

The chain links TRBV7-2 to TRBJ2-7; D gene ambiguous. Germline CDR1 SGHTA, CDR2 FQGNSA. V gave up 5 bases and J gave up 5 bases, with 13 bases separating them. CDR3 length equals 13 residues. CDR3 DNA: TGTGCCAGCAGCCCGTCCCTTCGGCACGAGCAGTACTTC. It translates to CASSPSLRHEQYF.

The chain is built from TRBV6-2 or TRBV6-3 and TRBJ2-7; 8 bases are shared with TRBD1. This CDR3 comprises 15 residues. V trimming: 6 bases; J trimming: 1 base; junction bases outside the gene matches: 8. The germline CDR1 and CDR2 sequences are MNHEY and SVGEGT. CDR3: CASRDAGGRSYEQYV. The CDR3 coding sequence is TGTGCCAGCAGAGATGCAGGGGGCAGGTCCTACGAGCAGTACGTC.

The chain employs TRBV6-6 and TRBJ1-4; D is ambiguous. Trimming took 2 bases from V and 4 from J, leaving 11 bases between them. CDR1 and CDR2 (germline): MNHNY, SVGAGI (reference sequence). The CDR3 has 15 amino acids. CDR3 residues: CASSYRPGFNEKLFF. For the CDR3, the DNA is TGTGCCAGCAGTTACCGCCCCGGATTTAATGAAAAACTGTTTTTT.

The CDR3 DNA follows: TGTGCCAGCAGGGACCTGTCCAATGAGCAGTTCTTC. This sequence encodes CASRDLSNEQFF. V and J are TRBV6-2 or TRBV6-3 and TRBJ2-1; D not resolved. Germline V gene sequence: CDR1 MNHEY, CDR2 SVGEGT. V lost 6 bases to trimming and J lost 6 bases, with 9 bases between them. The CDR3 sequence is 12 residues long.

This clonotype occurred many times. The chain combines TRBV28 with TRBJ2-5; weak D call: TRBD1 (5 bases). Trimming left V 6 bases short and J 5 bases short, with 25 bases between. Per the germline V gene, CDR1 is MDHEN and CDR2 is SYDVKM. This CDR3 is 17 amino acids long. CDR3 in amino acids: CASSSRPATWGPETQYF. CDR3 in DNA: TGTGCCAGCAGCTCCAGACCGGCGACGTGGGGCCCGGAGACCCAGTACTTC. Using reference TRBV28 and TRBJ2-5 for the parts outside the CDR3, the full variable domain is DVKVTQSSRYLVKRTGEKVFLECVQDMDHENMFWYRQDPGLGLRLIYFSYDVKMKEKGDIPEGYSVSREKKERFSLILESASTNQTSMYLCASSSRPATWGPETQYFGPGTRLLVL.

This clonotype was counted at least ten times. CDR3 in amino acids: CASSQGPAGALAGANVLTF. The DNA of the CDR3 is TGCGCCAGCAGCCAAGGACCAGCGGGGGCTCTGGCTGGGGCCAACGTCCTGACTTTC. This chain uses TRBV4-3 with TRBJ2-6; 8 nucleotides align to TRBD2. The CDR3 is 19 amino acids. In germline, CDR1 is LGHNA, CDR2 YSLEER. J lost 2 bases, V lost 1 base, and 10 bases had no gene match.

This chain uses TRBV29-1 with TRBJ2-2; TRBD1 aligns across 8 bases. In germline, CDR1 is SQVTM, CDR2 ANQGSEA. The CDR3 has 12 amino acids. The junction had 1 base not matched to a gene; V was cut back by 6 bases and J by 4 bases. CDR3 sequence: CSVDRGTGELFF. Here the CDR3 DNA reads TGCAGCGTCGACAGGGGCACCGGGGAGCTGTTTTTT.

V is TRBV7-2 and J is TRBJ1-6; possibly TRBD1 for D (5 bases). V was shortened by 5 bases and J by 14 bases, with 22 bases between the two germline ends. Germline lookup yields CDR1 SGHTA and CDR2 FQGNSA. This CDR3 is 15 amino acids long. This chain's CDR3 is CASSLQDQGTEALHF. CDR3 in DNA: TGTGCCAGCAGCCTCCAAGATCAGGGAACTGAGGCCCTCCACTTT.